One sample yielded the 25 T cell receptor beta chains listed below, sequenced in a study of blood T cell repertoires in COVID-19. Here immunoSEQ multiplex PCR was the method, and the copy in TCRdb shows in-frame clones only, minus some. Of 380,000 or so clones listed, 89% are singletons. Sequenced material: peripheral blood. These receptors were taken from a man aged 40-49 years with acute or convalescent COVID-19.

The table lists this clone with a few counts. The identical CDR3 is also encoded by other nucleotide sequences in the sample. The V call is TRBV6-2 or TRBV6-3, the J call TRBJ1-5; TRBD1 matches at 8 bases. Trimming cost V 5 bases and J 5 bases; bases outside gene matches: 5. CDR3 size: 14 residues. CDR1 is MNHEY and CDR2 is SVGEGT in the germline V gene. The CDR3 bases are TGTGCCAGCAGTCGAGACAGGGGCGATCAGCCCCAGCATTTT. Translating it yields CASSRDRGDQPQHF.

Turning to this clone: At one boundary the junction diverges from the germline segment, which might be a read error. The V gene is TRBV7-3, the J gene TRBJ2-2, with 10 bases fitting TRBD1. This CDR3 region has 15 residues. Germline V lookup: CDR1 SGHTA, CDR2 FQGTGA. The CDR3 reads CASSFRDRGHRGAVF. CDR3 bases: TGTGCCAGCAGCTTCCGGGACAGGGGACACCGGGGAGCTGTTTTT. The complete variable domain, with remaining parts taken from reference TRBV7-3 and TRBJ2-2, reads GAGVSQTPSNKVTEKGKYVELRCDPISGHTALYWYRQSLGQGPEFLIYFQGTGAADDSGLPNDRFFAVRPEGSVSTLKIQRTERGDSAVYLCASSFRDRGHRGAVFGEGSRLTVL.

The CDR3 sequence is CASSSTSGGPRDTQYF. CDR3 nucleotides: TGTGCCAGCAGTTCTACTAGCGGGGGGCCCAGAGATACGCAGTATTTT. The chain carries TRBV28 and TRBJ2-3, with 12 bases matching TRBD2. Germline V gene sequence: CDR1 MDHEN, CDR2 SYDVKM. This CDR3 has 16 residues. V shed 4 bases and J 5 bases; nucleotides not matched to a gene: 7.

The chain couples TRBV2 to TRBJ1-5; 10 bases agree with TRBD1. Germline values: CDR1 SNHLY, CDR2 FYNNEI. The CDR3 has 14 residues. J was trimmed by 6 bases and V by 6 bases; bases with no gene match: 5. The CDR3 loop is CASRVTGGRQPQHF. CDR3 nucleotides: TGTGCCAGCAGGGTGACAGGGGGCCGTCAGCCCCAGCATTTT.

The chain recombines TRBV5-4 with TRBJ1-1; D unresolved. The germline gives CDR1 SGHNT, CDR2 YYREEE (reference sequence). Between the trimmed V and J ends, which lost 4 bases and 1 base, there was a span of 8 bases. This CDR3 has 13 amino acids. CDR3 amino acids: CASSMGANTEAFF. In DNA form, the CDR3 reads TGTGCCAGCAGCATGGGAGCGAACACTGAAGCTTTCTTT. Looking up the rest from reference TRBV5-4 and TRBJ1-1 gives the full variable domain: ETGVTQSPTHLIKTRGQQVTLRCSSQSGHNTVSWYQQALGQGPQFIFQYYREEENGRGNFPPRFSGLQFPNYSSELNVNALELDDSALYLCASSMGANTEAFFGQGTRLTVV.

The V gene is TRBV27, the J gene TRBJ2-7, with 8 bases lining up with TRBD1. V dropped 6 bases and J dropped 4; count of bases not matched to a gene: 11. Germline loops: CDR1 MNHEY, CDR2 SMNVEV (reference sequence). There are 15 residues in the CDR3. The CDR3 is CASSSDRTGIYEQYF. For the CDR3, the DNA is TGTGCCAGCAGCTCCGATCGGACAGGGATTTACGAGCAGTACTTC.

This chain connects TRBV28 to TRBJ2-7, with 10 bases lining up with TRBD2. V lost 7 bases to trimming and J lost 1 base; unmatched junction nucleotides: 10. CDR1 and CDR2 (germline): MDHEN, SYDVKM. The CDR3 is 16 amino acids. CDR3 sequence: CASINDWTSGSYEQYF. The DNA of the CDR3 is TGTGCCAGCATTAACGACTGGACTAGCGGTTCCTACGAGCAGTACTTC.

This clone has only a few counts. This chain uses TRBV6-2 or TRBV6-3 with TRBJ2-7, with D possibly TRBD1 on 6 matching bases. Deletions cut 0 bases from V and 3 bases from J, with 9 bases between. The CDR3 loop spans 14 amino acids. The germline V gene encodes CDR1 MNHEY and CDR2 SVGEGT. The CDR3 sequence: CASSYSPQGYEQYF. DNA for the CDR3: TGTGCCAGCAGTTACTCGCCACAGGGCTACGAGCAGTACTTC.

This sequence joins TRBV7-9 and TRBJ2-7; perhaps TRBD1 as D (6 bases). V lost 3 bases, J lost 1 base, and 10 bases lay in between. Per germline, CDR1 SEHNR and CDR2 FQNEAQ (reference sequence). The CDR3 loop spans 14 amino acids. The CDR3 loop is CASSLLTGSYEQYF. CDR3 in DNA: TGTGCCAGCAGCTTGTTGACAGGATCCTACGAGCAGTACTTC.

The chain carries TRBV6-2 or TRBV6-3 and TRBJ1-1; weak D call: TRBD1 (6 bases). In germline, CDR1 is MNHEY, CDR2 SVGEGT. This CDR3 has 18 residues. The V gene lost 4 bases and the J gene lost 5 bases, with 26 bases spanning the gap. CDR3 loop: CASSLEQDNLVRGTEAFF. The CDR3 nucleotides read TGTGCCAGCAGTTTGGAACAGGACAACCTGGTGAGGGGGACTGAAGCTTTCTTT.

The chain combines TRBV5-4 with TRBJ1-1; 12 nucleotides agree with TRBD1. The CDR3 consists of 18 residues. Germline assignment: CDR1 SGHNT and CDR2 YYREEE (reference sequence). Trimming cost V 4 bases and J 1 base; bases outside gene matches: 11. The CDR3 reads CASSPTWGQGAQNTEAFF. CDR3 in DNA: TGTGCCAGCAGCCCCACTTGGGGACAGGGGGCTCAGAACACTGAAGCTTTCTTT.

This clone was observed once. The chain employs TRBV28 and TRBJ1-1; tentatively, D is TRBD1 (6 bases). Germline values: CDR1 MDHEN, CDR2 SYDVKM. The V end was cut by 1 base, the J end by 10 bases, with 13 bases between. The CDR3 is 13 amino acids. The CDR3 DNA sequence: TGTGCCAGCAGTTTATTCGGGGGGCGCAGAGCTTTCTTT. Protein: CASSLFGGRRAFF.

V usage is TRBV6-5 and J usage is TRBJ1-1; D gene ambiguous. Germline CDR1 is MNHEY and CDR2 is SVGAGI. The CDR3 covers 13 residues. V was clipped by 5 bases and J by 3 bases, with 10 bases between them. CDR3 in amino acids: CASSSLRDTEAFF. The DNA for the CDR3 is TGTGCCAGCAGTAGCCTACGGGACACTGAAGCTTTCTTT.

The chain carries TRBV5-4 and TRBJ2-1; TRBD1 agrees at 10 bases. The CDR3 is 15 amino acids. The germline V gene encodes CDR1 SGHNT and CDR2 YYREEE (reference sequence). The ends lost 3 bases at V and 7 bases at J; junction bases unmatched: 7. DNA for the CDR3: TGTGCCAGCAGCTCCCCGGGACAGGGGAGGAATGAGCAGTTCTTC. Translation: CASSSPGQGRNEQFF.

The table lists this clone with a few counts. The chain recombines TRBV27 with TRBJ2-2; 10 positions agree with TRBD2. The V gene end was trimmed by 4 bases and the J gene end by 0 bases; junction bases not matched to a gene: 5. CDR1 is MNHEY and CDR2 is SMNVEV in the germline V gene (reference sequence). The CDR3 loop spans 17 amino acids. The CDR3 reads CASSSHSGRSNTGELFF. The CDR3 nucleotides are TGTGCCAGCAGTTCACATAGCGGGAGGTCGAACACCGGGGAGCTGTTTTTT.

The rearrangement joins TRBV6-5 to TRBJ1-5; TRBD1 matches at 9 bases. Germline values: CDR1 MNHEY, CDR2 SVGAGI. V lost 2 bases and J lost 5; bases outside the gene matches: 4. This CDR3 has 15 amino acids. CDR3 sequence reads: CASSYRQGVDQPQHF. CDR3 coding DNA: TGTGCCAGCAGTTACAGACAGGGGGTCGATCAGCCCCAGCATTTT.

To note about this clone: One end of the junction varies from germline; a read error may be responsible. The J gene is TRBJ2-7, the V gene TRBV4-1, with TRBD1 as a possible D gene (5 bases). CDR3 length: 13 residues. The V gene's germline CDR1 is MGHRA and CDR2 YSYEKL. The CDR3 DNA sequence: TGCGCCAGCAGCCAAGAGTGGGCAGGGTACATTTTCTTC. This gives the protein CASSQEWAGYIFF.

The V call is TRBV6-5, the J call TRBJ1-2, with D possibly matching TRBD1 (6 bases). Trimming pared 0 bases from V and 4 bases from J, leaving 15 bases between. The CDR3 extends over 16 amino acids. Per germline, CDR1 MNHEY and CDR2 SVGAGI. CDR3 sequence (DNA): TGTGCCAGCAGTTACTCGAAGGGCAGGGGTTCCTATGGCTACACCTTC. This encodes CASSYSKGRGSYGYTF.

CDR3 residues: CASSPSGVTYNEQFF. Written as DNA, the CDR3 is TGTGCCAGCAGTCCTAGCGGGGTCACCTACAATGAGCAGTTCTTC. The chain uses TRBV27 and TRBJ2-1; 9 positions match TRBD2. The CDR3 is 15 amino acids. V shed 5 bases, J shed 2 bases, and the junction held 4 bases outside the gene matches. The germline CDR1 and CDR2 sequences are MNHEY and SMNVEV (reference sequence).

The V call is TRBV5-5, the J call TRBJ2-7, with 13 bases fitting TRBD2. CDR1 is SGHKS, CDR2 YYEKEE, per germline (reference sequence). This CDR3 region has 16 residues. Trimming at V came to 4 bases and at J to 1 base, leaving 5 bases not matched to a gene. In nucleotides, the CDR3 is TGTGCCAGCAGCGTGGGACTAGCGGGGCGTTCCTACGAGCAGTACTTC. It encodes CASSVGLAGRSYEQYF. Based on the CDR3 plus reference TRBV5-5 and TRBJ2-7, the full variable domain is DAGVTQSPTHLIKTRGQQVTLRCSPISGHKSVSWYQQVLGQGPQFIFQYYEKEERGRGNFPDRFSARQFPNYSSELNVNALLLGDSALYLCASSVGLAGRSYEQYFGPGTRLTVT.

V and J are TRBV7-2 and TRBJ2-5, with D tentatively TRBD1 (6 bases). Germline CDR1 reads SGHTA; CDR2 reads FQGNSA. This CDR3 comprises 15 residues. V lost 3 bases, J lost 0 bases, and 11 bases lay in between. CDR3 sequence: CASSLGTGYQETQYF. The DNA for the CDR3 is TGTGCCAGCAGCTTGGGTACAGGGTACCAAGAGACCCAGTACTTC.

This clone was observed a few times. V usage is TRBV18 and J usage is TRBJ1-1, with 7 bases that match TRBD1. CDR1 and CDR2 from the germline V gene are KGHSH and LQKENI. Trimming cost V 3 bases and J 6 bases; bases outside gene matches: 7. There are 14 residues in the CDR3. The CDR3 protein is CASSPDRASAEAFF. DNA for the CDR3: TGTGCCAGCTCACCTGACAGGGCTAGCGCTGAAGCTTTCTTT.

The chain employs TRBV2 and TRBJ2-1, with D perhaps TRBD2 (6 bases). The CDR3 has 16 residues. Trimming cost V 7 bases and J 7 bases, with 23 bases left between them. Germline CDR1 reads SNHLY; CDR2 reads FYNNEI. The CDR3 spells CASTRISLGGSNEQFF. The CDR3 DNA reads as TGTGCCAGCACCAGGATTTCTTTGGGGGGAAGTAATGAGCAGTTCTTC. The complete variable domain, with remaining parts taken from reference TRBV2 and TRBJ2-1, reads EPEVTQTPSHQVTQMGQEVILRCVPISNHLYFYWYRQILGQKVEFLVSFYNNEISEKSEIFDDQFSVERPDGSNFTLKIRSTKLEDSAMYFCASTRISLGGSNEQFFGPGTRLTVL.

CDR3 loop: CSVSSISSYEQYF. DNA of the CDR3: TGCAGCGTTTCCTCTATCTCCTCCTACGAGCAGTACTTC. The J gene is TRBJ2-7, the V gene TRBV29-1, with D uncertain. Germline CDR1 reads SQVTM; CDR2 reads ANQGSEA. Trimming shortened V by 5 bases and J by 0 bases, and 11 bases separated the two germline ends. The CDR3 spans 13 residues.

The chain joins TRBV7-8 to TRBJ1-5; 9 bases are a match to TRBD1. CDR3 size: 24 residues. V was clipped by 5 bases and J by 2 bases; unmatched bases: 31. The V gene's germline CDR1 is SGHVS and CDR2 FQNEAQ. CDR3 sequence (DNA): TGTGCCAGCAGCCCTCGGACAGGGGATACTTACTTTACGTCAACAATTCGGGGCAATCAGCCCCAGCATTTT. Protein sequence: CASSPRTGDTYFTSTIRGNQPQHF.